The rows below give T cell receptor beta chains drawn from one sample of a study of blood T cell repertoires in COVID-19. The repertoire was sequenced with immunoSEQ multiplex PCR; TCRdb's copy has only in-frame clones and lacks some. The data contain roughly 140,000 clones, around 85% of them seen just once; the ten biggest clones take up about 2.9%. Material for sequencing was peripheral blood. The source of these receptors is a man in his forties or fifties with acute or convalescent COVID-19. The CDR3 runs from the conserved cysteine through the conserved F or W. Fields, in order: clone size, D gene, V gene, J gene, CDR3 DNA, CDR3 protein. A D gene is named only where the DNA matches it firmly. Clone size is shown for a subset of rows, as once, few, many or a class of expanded clone.

-	TRBD1	TRBV2	TRBJ1-2	TGTGCCAGCAGCCCCGAGCTTACAGGGGATGGCTACATCTTC	CASSPELTGDGYIF
-	-	TRBV18	TRBJ1-5	TGTGCCAGCTCACCACTACCTAGTTCCTCCCAGGGAGGGAATCAGCCCCAGCATTTT	CASSPLPSSSQGGNQPQHF
-	-	TRBV19	TRBJ1-5	TGTGCCAGTCAGCAGGGGAATCAGCCCCAGCATTTT	CASQQGNQPQHF
once	-	TRBV7-9	TRBJ1-1	TGTGCCAGCCTATCCAACACTGAAGCTTTCTTT	CASLSNTEAFF
-	TRBD1	TRBV3-1/TRBV3-2	TRBJ1-1	TGTGCCAGCAGCCGTACAGGGGGCACTGAAGCTTTCTTT	CASSRTGGTEAFF
-	-	TRBV2	TRBJ2-7	TGTGCCAGCCAGGGATCCTCCTACGAGCAGTACTTC	CASQGSSYEQYF
-	TRBD1	TRBV6-5	TRBJ1-5	TGTGCCAGCAGTAACGGACAGGGAGGTCAGCCCCAGCATTTT	CASSNGQGGQPQHF
-	TRBD1	TRBV10-3	TRBJ2-7	TGTGCCATAGCAAGCACCGGGACAGGGGTCTACGAGCAGTACTTC	CAIASTGTGVYEQYF
-	-	TRBV29-1	TRBJ1-1	TGCAGCGCCTTACAGGTCCGCACTGAAGCTTTCTTT	CSALQVRTEAFF
few	-	TRBV15	TRBJ1-1	TGTGCCACCAGCAGAGATCGAGCGACAGGTGTAGCTTTCTTT	CATSRDRATGVAFF
-	-	TRBV5-1	TRBJ1-1	TGCGCCAGCAGCTTGGGGGACATCGGACTGAACACTGAAGCTTTCTTT	CASSLGDIGLNTEAFF
-	TRBD2	TRBV7-8	TRBJ2-7	TGTGCCAGCAGCCGAGGGGCGGGGGTCAAGTACGAGCAGTACTTC	CASSRGAGVKYEQYF
-	TRBD1	TRBV3-1/TRBV3-2	TRBJ1-5	TGTGCCAGCAGCCAAGGGGGACAGGGAGGAAATCAGCCCCAGCATTTT	CASSQGGQGGNQPQHF
-	-	TRBV6-1	TRBJ2-1	TGTGCCAGCAGTGATCCTTCCTACAATGAGCAGTTCTTC	CASSDPSYNEQFF
-	-	TRBV12-3/TRBV12-4	TRBJ2-2	TGTGCCAGCAGTATGAGCGACGAGGAGCTGTTTTTT	CASSMSDEELFF
-	-	TRBV10-2	TRBJ2-7	TGCGCCAGCAGTGAGCCGGGAGTAAGTGGCGAGCAGTACTTC	CASSEPGVSGEQYF
-	-	TRBV3-1/TRBV3-2	TRBJ2-1	TGTGCCAGCAGCCAAGAAATTGGCGGGCTTTACAATGAGCAGTTCTTC	CASSQEIGGLYNEQFF
-	TRBD1	TRBV18	TRBJ1-1	TGTGCCAGCTCACCGGACAGGACTAACACTGAAGCTTTCTTT	CASSPDRTNTEAFF
-	TRBD1	TRBV6-6	TRBJ1-2	TGTGCCAGCAGTCCAACCGGGACAGGGGCTGGGGGCTATGGCTACACCTTC	CASSPTGTGAGGYGYTF